The 12 T cell receptor beta chains below all came from one sample that was sequenced in a study of T cell changes during pregnancy in multiple sclerosis (dated by TCRdb to between 2018 and 2021). Receptor amplification or capture employed the immunoSEQ multiplex PCR assay. TCRdb provides this immuneACCESS table in a form limited to in-frame rearrangements. Some clones are lacking; in checked studies, under half of them reflect an unresolved V gene, and why the rest are absent is not known. The sample records 40,000 to 45,000 clones, roughly 90% of which are singletons. The ten top clones hold approximately 0.5% of the sample. This specimen was CD4+ T cells from peripheral blood mononuclear cells, taken in the third trimester of pregnancy. The origin of the receptors is a female donor with multiple sclerosis, enrolled in a pregnancy study.

The chain employs TRBV6-6 and TRBJ2-7; 9 bases fit TRBD1. The germline V gene has CDR1 MNHNY and CDR2 SVGAGI (reference sequence). This CDR3 is built from 14 residues. The trim removed 6 bases at V and 6 bases at J, leaving 9 bases unmatched. The CDR3 protein is CASRPFGTGLEQYF. DNA for the CDR3: TGTGCCAGCAGACCTTTCGGGACAGGGCTCGAGCAGTACTTC.

V is TRBV2 and J is TRBJ1-1; possibly TRBD1 for D (5 bases). With 5 bases removed from V and 5 bases from J, the gap between germline ends came to 18 bases. The germline CDR1 and CDR2 sequences are SNHLY and FYNNEI. CDR3 length equals 15 residues. CDR3 coding DNA: TGTGCCAGCAGTCCCCTCGCCCACAAGGGGACTGAAGCTTTCTTT. This encodes CASSPLAHKGTEAFF. Drawing the rest from reference TRBV2 and TRBJ1-1, the complete variable domain is EPEVTQTPSHQVTQMGQEVILRCVPISNHLYFYWYRQILGQKVEFLVSFYNNEISEKSEIFDDQFSVERPDGSNFTLKIRSTKLEDSAMYFCASSPLAHKGTEAFFGQGTRLTVV.

The chain carries TRBV9 and TRBJ2-1, with 8 bases matching TRBD2. The CDR3 runs to 15 residues. J gave up 2 bases and V 2 bases, and 3 bases lay outside the gene matches. CDR1 and CDR2 from the germline V gene are SGDLS and YYNGEE. CDR3 bases: TGTGCCAGCAGCGTTAGCGGGACTCCCTACAATGAGCAGTTCTTC. This translates into CASSVSGTPYNEQFF. The full variable domain, completed using reference TRBV9 and TRBJ2-1, is DSGVTQTPKHLITATGQRVTLRCSPRSGDLSVYWYQQSLDQGLQFLIQYYNGEERAKGNILERFSAQQFPDLHSELNLSSLELGDSALYFCASSVSGTPYNEQFFGPGTRLTVL.

The J gene is TRBJ2-5, the V gene TRBV9; D not certain. With 8 bases removed from V and 4 bases from J, the gap between germline ends came to 6 bases. The CDR3 spans 10 residues. Germline CDR1 reads SGDLS; CDR2 reads YYNGEE. Here the CDR3 DNA reads TGTGCCAGTGGCGGAGAGACCCAGTACTTC. Amino acid sequence: CASGGETQYF.

The genes are TRBV5-6 and TRBJ1-5; no firm D call. This CDR3 contains 15 residues. V was cut by 1 base and J by 0 bases, with 8 bases left in between. CDR1 and CDR2 from the germline V gene are SGHDT and YYEEEE. This CDR3 reads CASSLTTSSNQPQHF. CDR3 in DNA: TGTGCCAGCAGCTTGACCACTAGTAGCAATCAGCCCCAGCATTTT.

A few counts support this clone. The genes are TRBV11-2 and TRBJ2-7; perhaps TRBD1 as D (6 bases). The CDR3 length is 16 residues. Germline V gene data show CDR1 as SGHAT and CDR2 as FQNNGV. V was trimmed by 3 bases and J by 1 base, leaving 16 bases between them. The CDR3 is CASSFNFPGVSYEQYF. The DNA of the CDR3 is TGTGCCAGCAGCTTTAACTTCCCAGGGGTTTCCTACGAGCAGTACTTC. Complete variable domain (other parts from reference TRBV11-2 and TRBJ2-7): EAGVAQSPRYKIIEKRQSVAFWCNPISGHATLYWYQQILGQGPKLLIQFQNNGVVDDSQLPKDRFSAERLKGVDSTLKIQPAKLEDSAVYLCASSFNFPGVSYEQYFGPGTRLTVT.

The rearrangement joins TRBV6-4 to TRBJ1-6; the D is unclear. CDR1 is MRHNA and CDR2 is SNTAGT in the germline V gene. V was clipped by 5 bases and J by 4 bases, with 12 bases between them. This CDR3 spans 15 amino acids. The CDR3 loop reads CASSKKAVYNSPLHF. The CDR3 DNA reads as TGTGCCAGCAGTAAGAAAGCGGTATATAATTCACCCCTCCACTTT.

The rearrangement joins TRBV19 to TRBJ2-1, with TRBD1 as a possible D gene (5 bases). Per the germline V gene, CDR1 is LNHDA and CDR2 is SQIVND (reference sequence). CDR3 size: 14 residues. The ends were cut back, 6 bases at V and 3 bases at J, with 12 bases in the middle. The CDR3 protein is CASRRQSHYNEQFF. DNA for the CDR3: TGTGCCAGTAGAAGACAGAGCCACTACAATGAGCAGTTCTTC. The whole variable domain, filled in from reference TRBV19 and TRBJ2-1, reads DGGITQSPKYLFRKEGQNVTLSCEQNLNHDAMYWYRQDPGQGLRLIYYSQIVNDFQKGDIAEGYSVSREKKESFPLTVTSAQKNPTAFYLCASRRQSHYNEQFFGPGTRLTVL.

The V and J genes are TRBV4-2 and TRBJ2-7; D gene unclear. Trimming removed 1 base from V and 6 bases from J, with 10 bases in between. Germline V gene lookup returns CDR1 LGHNA and CDR2 YNFKEQ. The length of the CDR3 is 13 residues. As DNA, the CDR3 is TGTGCCAGCAGCCAAGGAGTTTCCGGCGAGCAGTACTTC. It encodes CASSQGVSGEQYF.

This chain links TRBV20-1 with TRBJ2-5, with D possibly matching TRBD1 (6 bases). V was shortened by 5 bases and J by 3 bases, with 7 bases between the two germline ends. The germline V gene encodes CDR1 DFQATT and CDR2 SNEGSKA (reference sequence). The CDR3 contains 11 residues. CDR3 bases: TGCAGTGCTTACAGGGAAGAGACCCAGTACTTC. Its protein is CSAYREETQYF.

This chain joins TRBV7-2 and TRBJ2-7; TRBD2 agrees at 11 bases. This CDR3 is built from 15 residues. V trimming: 4 bases; J trimming: 2 bases; junction bases outside the gene matches: 4. Germline V gives CDR1 SGHTA, CDR2 FQGNSA. For the CDR3, the DNA is TGTGCCAGCAGCTCCGGGACTAGCGGAACCTACGAGCAGTACTTC. This sequence encodes CASSSGTSGTYEQYF.

The V call is TRBV7-2, the J call TRBJ2-7; 9 bases line up with TRBD2. The CDR3 covers 16 residues. The germline V gene has CDR1 SGHTA and CDR2 FQGNSA. V shed 0 bases, J shed 4 bases, and the junction held 7 bases outside the gene matches. The CDR3 is CASSLAAPSGKYEQYF. The CDR3 DNA reads TGTGCCAGCAGCTTAGCGGCCCCTAGCGGGAAATACGAGCAGTACTTC.